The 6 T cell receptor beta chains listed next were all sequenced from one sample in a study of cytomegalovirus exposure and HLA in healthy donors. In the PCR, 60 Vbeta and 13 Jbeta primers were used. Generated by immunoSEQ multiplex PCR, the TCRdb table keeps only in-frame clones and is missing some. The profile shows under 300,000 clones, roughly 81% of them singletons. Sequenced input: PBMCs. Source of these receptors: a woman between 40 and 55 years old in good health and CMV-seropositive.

DNA for the CDR3: TGTGCCAGTGGTCTAAATCCCCGGGAGCTCAATCAGCCCCAGCATTTT. This gives the protein CASGLNPRELNQPQHF. The rearrangement links TRBV19 to TRBJ1-5; no clear D gene. The CDR3 loop spans 16 amino acids. Trimming left V 8 bases short and J 3 bases short, with 20 bases between. Germline loops: CDR1 LNHDA, CDR2 SQIVND (reference sequence).

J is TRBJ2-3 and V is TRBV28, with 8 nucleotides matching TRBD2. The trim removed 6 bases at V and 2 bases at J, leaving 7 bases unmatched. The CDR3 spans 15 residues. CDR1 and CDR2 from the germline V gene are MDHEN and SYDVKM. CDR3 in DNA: TGTGCCAGCAGCCCTCGGGAGGGACACACAGATACGCAGTATTTT. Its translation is CASSPREGHTDTQYF.

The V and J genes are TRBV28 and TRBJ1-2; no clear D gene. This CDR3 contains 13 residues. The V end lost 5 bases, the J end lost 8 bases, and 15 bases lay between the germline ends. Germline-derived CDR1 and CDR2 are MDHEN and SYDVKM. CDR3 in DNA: TGTGCCAGCAGTATATCTTTCGGGAGCGGCTACACCTTC. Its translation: CASSISFGSGYTF.

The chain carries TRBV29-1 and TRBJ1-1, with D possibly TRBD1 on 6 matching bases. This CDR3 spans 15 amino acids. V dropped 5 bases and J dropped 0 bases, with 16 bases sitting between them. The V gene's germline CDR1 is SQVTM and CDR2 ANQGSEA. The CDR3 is CSVTWTARMNTEAFF. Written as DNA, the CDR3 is TGCAGCGTTACCTGGACAGCACGGATGAACACTGAAGCTTTCTTT.

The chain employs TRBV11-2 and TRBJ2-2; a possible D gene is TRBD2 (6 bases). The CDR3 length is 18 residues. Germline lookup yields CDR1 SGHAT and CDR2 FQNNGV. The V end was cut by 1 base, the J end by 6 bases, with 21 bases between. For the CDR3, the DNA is TGTGCCAGCAGCTTAGTTGGTTTAGGCGGGGCGGCGGCCGGGGAGCTGTTTTTT. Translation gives CASSLVGLGGAAAGELFF.

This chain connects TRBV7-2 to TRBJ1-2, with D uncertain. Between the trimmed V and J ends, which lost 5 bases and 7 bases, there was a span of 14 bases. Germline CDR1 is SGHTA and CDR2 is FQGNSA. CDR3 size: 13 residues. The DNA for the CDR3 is TGTGCCAGCAGCCCCTATTTGAATCTTGGCTACACCTTC. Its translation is CASSPYLNLGYTF.